This T cell receptor (beta chain) was captured by sequencing in a study of shared clonotypes between healthy human individuals. General study results and limits: Sequencing depth was expected to affect clonotype sharing among donors. Naive subsets, compared against memory subsets, generally had larger estimated richness values. Clonotypes shared by all four donors outscored non-shared clonotypes in generation probability.

Methods used by the authors: Quality scores were absent from the junction-only immunoSEQ sequences, so filtering differed. Assay: immunoSEQ multiplex PCR; the TCRdb copy retains only in-frame clones and omits some. V and J calls and clone size come straight from that table; D and trimming were deduced from the DNA. Of hundreds of thousands of clones in the sample, 90% to 98% were seen once. Worth noting for this clone: What it recognizes is unknown.

The sequenced material came from memory CD8+ T cells sorted from blood. Subset described: CD45RO+ cells pooled with CCR7-negative TemRA cells. This receptor was identified in a man aged 25-45 years in good health.

The CDR3 bases are TGTGCCAGCGGGGTATTGCTAGCGGCCTACGAGCAGTACTTC. Amino acid sequence: CASGVLLAAYEQYF. V and J are TRBV6-6 and TRBJ2-7; the match to TRBD2 covers 7 bases. CDR3 length equals 14 residues. Looked up from germline, CDR1 is MNHNY and CDR2 is SVGAGI (reference sequence). With 8 bases clipped from V and 2 bases from J, the junction kept 9 bases outside the gene matches.